The sequence of this TCR beta chain was determined in a study of T cells in localized non-small cell lung cancer. The study, taken as a whole, reports: Researchers found a median around 58 of the top 100 tumor clones in adjacent lung.

Clones were read by immunoSEQ multiplex PCR, and TCRdb kept only the in-frame ones, dropping some. The data contain about 35,000 clones, roughly four fifths of them seen just once; the ten biggest clones take up approximately 15%. With regard to this clone: What it recognizes is unknown.

CDR1 and CDR2 from the germline V gene are KGHSH and LQKENI. The CDR3 sequence is 15 residues long. Trimming stripped 6 bases from V and 2 bases from J, with 15 bases between. This sequence was found in a male donor older than 55 with stage III squamous cell lung carcinoma. The chain links TRBV18 to TRBJ2-3; D may be TRBD2 (6 bases). This sample comprised peripheral blood, obtained before any cancer treatment. CDR3 DNA sequence: TGTGCCAGCTCGCGGACTCGGGGGACCACAGATACGCAGTATTTT. It codes for CASSRTRGTTDTQYF.